The 17 T cell receptor beta chains presented below share a single source sample, sequenced in a study of cytomegalovirus exposure and HLA in healthy donors. In the PCR, 60 Vbeta and 13 Jbeta primers were used. Generated by immunoSEQ multiplex PCR, the TCRdb table keeps only in-frame clones and is missing some. The sample lists 120,000 to 150,000 clones, about 82% seen once, with 3% to 4% in the top ten. Input material: PBMCs. These receptors were obtained from a male donor in good health and CMV-seronegative.

V and J are TRBV5-4 and TRBJ2-7; 7 nucleotides agree with TRBD1. The trim removed 2 bases at V and 1 base at J, leaving 9 bases unmatched. The germline CDR1 and CDR2 sequences are SGHNT and YYREEE (reference sequence). CDR3 length equals 16 residues. The DNA of the CDR3 is TGTGCCAGCAGCTTAACACAGGGGAGTGGGTCCTACGAGCAGTACTTC. Amino acid sequence: CASSLTQGSGSYEQYF.

The chain combines TRBV5-8 with TRBJ2-1; possible D gene TRBD2, 6 bases. Germline CDR1 is SGHTS and CDR2 is YDEGEE. V was pared by 3 bases and J by 6 bases, with 19 bases between. The CDR3 spans 16 residues. The CDR3 spells CASSSYPAGGANEQFF. The DNA for the CDR3 is TGTGCCAGCAGCTCCTACCCCGCCGGGGGAGCCAATGAGCAGTTCTTC.

V is TRBV5-1 and J is TRBJ1-1, with D possibly TRBD1 on 5 matching bases. The germline gives CDR1 SGHRS, CDR2 YFSETQ. V was clipped by 0 bases and J by 4 bases, with 13 bases between them. This CDR3 contains 15 residues. The CDR3 spells CASSLAYRRFTEAFF. The CDR3 DNA reads TGCGCCAGCAGCTTGGCTTACAGGAGATTCACTGAAGCTTTCTTT.

This chain uses TRBV5-1 with TRBJ1-2; a weak D match, TRBD1 (5 bases). Trimming cost V 0 bases and J 8 bases, with 17 bases left between them. Looked up from germline, CDR1 is SGHRS and CDR2 is YFSETQ. This CDR3 has 15 amino acids. For the CDR3, the DNA is TGCGCCAGCAGCTTGGCCGCGGGGGGAAAGGAAGGCTACACCTTC. Encoded protein: CASSLAAGGKEGYTF.

The chain recombines TRBV5-1 with TRBJ2-1; TRBD1 matches 7 bases. CDR1 SGHRS and CDR2 YFSETQ come from the germline V gene. The CDR3 is made up of 16 amino acids. The V segment lost 4 bases and the J segment 4 bases; nucleotides outside the gene matches: 11. CDR3 in DNA: TGCGCCAGCAGCCCTACAGGGGCTCCCCTATACAATGAGCAGTTCTTC. This codes for CASSPTGAPLYNEQFF.

The genes are TRBV9 and TRBJ2-2, with D possibly TRBD1 on 5 matching bases. Germline lookup yields CDR1 SGDLS and CDR2 YYNGEE. With 4 bases removed from V and 6 bases from J, the gap between germline ends came to 13 bases. The CDR3 sequence is 14 residues long. CDR3 DNA: TGTGCCAGCAGCTTAGCAGGGTATTCCGGGGAGCTGTTTTTT. Protein: CASSLAGYSGELFF.

In its sample, this clone was seen a few times. The chain links TRBV25-1 to TRBJ1-2; TRBD1 agrees at 7 bases. Germline V CDR1 and CDR2: MGHDK, SYGVNS. The length of the CDR3 is 14 residues. The V gene end was trimmed by 3 bases and the J gene end by 8 bases; junction bases not matched to a gene: 9. CDR3 nucleotide sequence: TGTGCCAGCAGTGATCTCGCACACAGGGGAGGCTACACCTTC. Translated: CASSDLAHRGGYTF.

The chain uses TRBV7-8 and TRBJ2-3; 11 bases line up with TRBD2. This CDR3 spans 19 amino acids. Germline CDR1 reads SGHVS; CDR2 reads FQNEAQ. J lost 0 bases, V lost 5 bases, and 13 bases had no gene match. This chain's CDR3 is CASSPGSASGGQSTDTQYF. As DNA, the CDR3 is TGTGCCAGCAGCCCGGGGAGTGCTAGCGGGGGGCAGAGCACAGATACGCAGTATTTT.

The V call is TRBV12-5, the J call TRBJ2-2; weak D call: TRBD2 (5 bases). Per the germline V gene, CDR1 is LGHNT and CDR2 is FRNRAP. The CDR3 covers 14 residues. The ends were cut back, 2 bases at V and 7 bases at J, with 11 bases in the middle. CDR3 sequence: CASGLRTFGGELFF. The CDR3 bases are TGTGCTAGTGGTTTGCGGACTTTCGGCGGGGAGCTGTTTTTT. Based on the CDR3 plus reference TRBV12-5 and TRBJ2-2, the full variable domain is DARVTQTPRHKVTEMGQEVTMRCQPILGHNTVFWYRQTMMQGLELLAYFRNRAPLDDSGMPKDRFSAEMPDATLATLKIQPSEPRDSAVYFCASGLRTFGGELFFGEGSRLTVL.

V gene TRBV29-1 combines with J gene TRBJ2-4; D possibly corresponds to TRBD1 (6 bases). The CDR3 runs 14 residues. Trimming removed 6 bases at V and 1 base at J, with 13 bases between. Germline lookup yields CDR1 SQVTM and CDR2 ANQGSEA. This chain's CDR3 is CSVVQGFAKNIQYF. The CDR3 DNA reads as TGCAGCGTAGTACAGGGTTTCGCCAAAAACATTCAGTACTTC. The whole variable domain, filled in from reference TRBV29-1 and TRBJ2-4, reads SAVISQKPSRDICQRGTSLTIQCQVDSQVTMMFWYRQQPGQSLTLIATANQGSEATYESGFVIDKFPISRPNLTFSTLTVSNMSPEDSSIYLCSVVQGFAKNIQYFGAGTRLSVL.

This chain uses TRBV6-1 with TRBJ1-5; maybe TRBD1 (6 bases). The V and J ends lost 3 bases and 4 bases respectively, with 7 bases between them. Germline V CDR1 and CDR2: MNHNS, SASEGT. The CDR3 length is 13 residues. Here the CDR3 DNA reads TGTGCCAGCAGTGACAGGGGAAATCAGCCCCAGCATTTT. This codes for CASSDRGNQPQHF.

Here the CDR3 reads CASSVGGGPWETQYF. The DNA for the CDR3 is TGTGCCAGCAGCGTAGGGGGGGGACCCTGGGAGACCCAGTACTTC. V and J are TRBV9 and TRBJ2-5, with 7 nucleotides matching TRBD2. Per the germline V gene, CDR1 is SGDLS and CDR2 is YYNGEE. The CDR3 runs 15 residues. After removal of 0 bases from V and 5 bases from J, the junction contained 7 bases not matched to a gene.

This clone turned up a few times. This chain joins TRBV5-4 and TRBJ1-2; D perhaps matches TRBD1 (5 bases). Deletions cut 5 bases from V and 3 bases from J, with 11 bases between. CDR1 is SGHNT, CDR2 YYREEE, per germline (reference sequence). The CDR3 runs 13 residues. CDR3 DNA sequence: TGTGCCAGCAGTAATCAGGGTGACTATGGCTACACCTTC. This encodes CASSNQGDYGYTF.

The chain carries TRBV19 and TRBJ2-1, with D uncertain. CDR3 length equals 12 residues. CDR1 is LNHDA and CDR2 is SQIVND in the germline V gene (reference sequence). Trimming stripped 5 bases from V and 4 bases from J, with 6 bases between. The CDR3 region is CASSGSYNEQFF. In DNA, the CDR3 is TGTGCCAGTAGTGGCAGTTACAATGAGCAGTTCTTC.

V and J are TRBV7-9 and TRBJ2-2, with D possibly matching TRBD1 (5 bases). V lost 4 bases and J lost 6, with 12 bases in between. The germline V gene has CDR1 SEHNR and CDR2 FQNEAQ (reference sequence). The CDR3 has 14 residues. The CDR3 sequence: CASSSKGFAGELFF. CDR3 nucleotide sequence: TGTGCCAGCAGCTCTAAGGGGTTCGCCGGGGAGCTGTTTTTT.

The V call is TRBV4-1, the J call TRBJ1-2, with D possibly TRBD1 on 6 matching bases. Trimming stripped 5 bases from V and 6 bases from J, with 22 bases between. The CDR3 contains 16 residues. Germline CDR1 is MGHRA and CDR2 is YSYEKL. This CDR3 reads CASSEVQGRGRDGYTF. The DNA of the CDR3 is TGCGCCAGCAGCGAAGTCCAGGGCAGGGGAAGGGATGGCTACACCTTC.

This rearrangement joins TRBV15 to TRBJ2-3; the match to TRBD1 covers 9 bases. The J segment lost 2 bases and the V segment lost 0 bases, leaving 9 bases of the junction unmatched. Germline V gene sequence: CDR1 LNHNV, CDR2 YYDKDF (reference sequence). This CDR3 contains 18 residues. The CDR3 loop is CATSRDPEGQGITDTQYF. The CDR3 DNA reads as TGTGCCACCAGCAGAGATCCAGAGGGACAGGGTATCACAGATACGCAGTATTTT.